The 3 T cell receptor beta chains in this list originate from one sample, sequenced in a study of beta chain features in type 1 diabetes. The investigators reverse transcribed all of the isolated RNA, so they sequenced expressed TCRB transcripts. Profiling relied on immunoSEQ multiplex PCR, and the TCRdb table lists in-frame clones only, not all of them. The sample yields about 930,000 clones, roughly a sixth seen once. The sample comprised naive CD4+ T cells from blood. These receptors originate from a woman between 18 and 29 years old in good health.

This chain joins TRBV2 and TRBJ1-2; TRBD1 is a possible D gene (5 bases). The CDR3 covers 18 residues. CDR1 is SNHLY and CDR2 is FYNNEI in the germline V gene. The V end lost 0 bases, the J end lost 3 bases, and 20 bases lay between the germline ends. The CDR3 DNA reads TGTGCCAGCAGTGAAGCGCTTCGGGGACCAGGAGGGGACTATGGCTACACCTTC. Protein sequence: CASSEALRGPGGDYGYTF.

CDR3 in amino acids: CASSVSVVNSNQPQHF. The CDR3 nucleotides are TGTGCCAGCAGTGTGAGTGTGGTGAATAGCAATCAGCCCCAGCATTTT. The rearrangement links TRBV2 to TRBJ1-5; D not resolved. The germline gives CDR1 SNHLY, CDR2 FYNNEI. V was cut by 4 bases and J by 0 bases, with 13 bases left in between. The CDR3 runs to 16 residues.

The CDR3, as DNA: TGTGCCAGCAGCTTGGAGGCAGGGGTATCGCAGACCCAGTACTTC. Translation: CASSLEAGVSQTQYF. V is TRBV5-6 and J is TRBJ2-5; TRBD1 is a possible D gene (6 bases). The V end lost 0 bases, the J end lost 6 bases, and 15 bases lay between the germline ends. Germline V gives CDR1 SGHDT, CDR2 YYEEEE. The length of the CDR3 is 15 residues.